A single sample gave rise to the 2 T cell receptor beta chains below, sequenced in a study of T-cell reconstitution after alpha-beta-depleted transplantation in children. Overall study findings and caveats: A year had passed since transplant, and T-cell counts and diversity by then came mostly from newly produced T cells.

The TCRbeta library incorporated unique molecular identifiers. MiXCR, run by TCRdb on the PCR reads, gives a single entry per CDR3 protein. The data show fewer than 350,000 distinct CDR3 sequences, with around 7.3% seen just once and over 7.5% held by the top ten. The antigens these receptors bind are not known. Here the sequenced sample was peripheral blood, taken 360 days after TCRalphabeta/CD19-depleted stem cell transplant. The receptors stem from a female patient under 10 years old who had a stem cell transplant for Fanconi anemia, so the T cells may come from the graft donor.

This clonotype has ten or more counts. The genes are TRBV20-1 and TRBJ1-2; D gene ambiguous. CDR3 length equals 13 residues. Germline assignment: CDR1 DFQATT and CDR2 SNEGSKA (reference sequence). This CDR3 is CRAGEGTRNGYTF. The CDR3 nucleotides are TGCAGGGCCGGGGAGGGTACTCGTAATGGCTACACCTTC.

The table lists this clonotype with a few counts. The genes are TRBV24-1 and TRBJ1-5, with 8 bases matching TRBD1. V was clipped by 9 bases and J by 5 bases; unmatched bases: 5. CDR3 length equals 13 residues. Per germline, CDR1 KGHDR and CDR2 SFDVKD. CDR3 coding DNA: TGTGCCACCCAGGACAGGGTATATCAGCCCCAGCATTTT. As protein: CATQDRVYQPQHF.